The T cell receptor (beta chain) described here comes from a study of CD4 T cells in relation to SARS-CoV-2 and coronaviruses (dated by TCRdb to 2020 to 2023). Study-level background: Across all 12 patients in the full convalescent cohort, ages ranged from roughly 20 to 75 years, with a median of 38. Among the roughly twelve convalescent patients, 8 males and 4 females were included, and two of the subjects were Hispanic. Shared crossreactive spike epitopes were mapped to their HLA restriction using patient-derived lymphoblastoid cell lines. At the level of individual TCR clonotypes, the study evaluated whether memory CD4+ T cells crossreact between the spike proteins of SARS-CoV-2 and those of common cold coronaviruses. The Adaptive Biotechnologies TCR-sequencing kit was used for samples from a few pre-COVID donors and for the naive versus memory experiments, whereas the other data were Illumina-based. A different TCR-beta assay, based on Illumina, was used to sequence expansion assays from other donors in the study. Paper-wide results and their limitations: No donor contributed both pre-pandemic and post-infection samples, which limited tracing the source of pre-existing responses. Compared with monoreactive clones, crossreactive clones had significantly weaker SARS-CoV-2-driven expansion, a result consistent with antigenic imprinting. Because the crossreactivity analysis focused on spike protein, crossreactivity against other viral proteins was not assessed. Naive versus memory sequencing indicated that memory recall responses, rather than primary responses primed during culture, are detected by the assay. Small numbers of patients and of tested TCRs limited the study. Memory CD4+ clonotypes crossrecognizing SARS-CoV-2 and at least one common cold coronavirus spike were found in 60% to 70% of donors.

Deep-resolution immunoSEQ TCR-beta sequencing was performed on DNA from uncultured naive and memory CD4+ T cells. The authors' analysis ran thus. During preprocessing, nonproductive sequences were removed, along with CDR3s that did not begin with C, did not end with F or W, or were shorter than 7 amino acids. Cultured and uncultured naive and memory CD4+ repertoires were searched for previously identified spike- and CEF-reactive CDR3s. Pairwise Levenshtein distance, computed with the stringdist R package after three terminal residues were trimmed from each end, was used as the measure of CDR3 homology. The table comes from immuneACCESS by way of TCRdb, which keeps in-frame sequences with V and J called. Part of the clones is missing from these tables; in studies checked, under half for an unresolved V gene and the rest for unknown reasons. That table is the source of V, J and clone size, and D and trimming were worked out from the DNA. The sample yields some 35,000 clones; 70% to 90% were counted once. The top ten clones comprise about a tenth of the sample.

Including the terminal cysteine and phenylalanine, the CDR3 comprises 13 residues. Kept here is only the CDR3 DNA, which spans 39 bases and is read in frame from base 1. At the junction V is shortened by 1 base and J by 3 bases, with 6 bases in between. CDR1 SGHTA and CDR2 FQGTGA are derived from the germline V gene. Naive and memory CD4+ T cells were separated from cryopreserved PBMCs by CD4 enrichment followed by EasySep naive CD4+ T cell enrichment. PBMCs were isolated from leukapheresis product or whole blood by Ficoll-Paque PLUS gradient centrifugation. PBMCs were either cryopreserved at -140°C or used fresh in the expansion assay. The QIAamp Micro DNA Kit was used to extract genomic DNA from the CD4+ T cells. Regarding this clone: Its antigen target is currently unknown. There are no base qualities to consult, and no much larger clone falls within one base.

Sequenced sample: memory CD4+ T cells from PBMCs. The sample's cell subset or site label is to be understood as: memory (non-naive) CD4+ T cells. This TCR derives from an adult with COVID-19. This chain joins TRBV7-3 to TRBJ2-5, with the D gene call left open. In nucleotide form, the sequence is TGTGCCAGCAGCTTAAGCACAAAAGAGACCCAGTACTTC. It encodes CASSLSTKETQYF.